Presented here are 8 T cell receptor beta chains from one specimen sequenced in a study of response to subunit inactivated influenza vaccine. Using its own MiXCR run on the RT-PCR reads, TCRdb lists one record per CDR3 protein. The sample shows approximately 500,000 distinct CDR3 sequences, under 15% of them seen only once. The sequencing used PBMCs from blood, collected roughly 6 weeks after vaccination. The receptors were gathered from a man aged 45 to 65 who received an inactivated influenza vaccine.

The chain carries TRBV30 and TRBJ1-4; unclear D gene. The germline gives CDR1 GTSNPN, CDR2 SVGIG (reference sequence). Between the trimmed V and J ends, which lost 2 bases and 6 bases, there was a span of 13 bases. The CDR3 loop spans 14 amino acids. CDR3 amino acids: CAWSTRFGDEKLFF. For the CDR3, the DNA is TGTGCCTGGAGTACCCGCTTCGGAGATGAAAAACTGTTTTTT.

This clonotype was observed many times. The gene calls are TRBV6-5 and TRBJ2-7, with 12 positions matching TRBD2. The CDR3 sequence is 18 residues long. The V segment lost 4 bases and the J segment 1 base; nucleotides outside the gene matches: 11. Germline V gene lookup returns CDR1 MNHEY and CDR2 SVGAGI. CDR3 nucleotides: TGTGCCAGCAGTTCCCACCTCTATACTAGCGGGGGGTCCTACGAGCAGTACTTC. Translating gives CASSSHLYTSGGSYEQYF.

This clonotype showed up just a few times. The J gene is TRBJ2-3, the V gene TRBV15; the D gene could be TRBD1 or TRBD2 (5 bases each). The germline V gene has CDR1 LNHNV and CDR2 YYDKDF (reference sequence). This CDR3 is 13 amino acids long. The germline V and J ends were trimmed by 8 bases and 2 bases, with 11 bases remaining between them. The CDR3 nucleotides are TGTGCCACCGGGGACCGTCCCACAGATACGCAGTATTTT. Its protein is CATGDRPTDTQYF.

This rearrangement joins TRBV11-2 to TRBJ2-1; 9 nucleotides line up with TRBD2. Germline assignment: CDR1 SGHAT and CDR2 FQNNGV. Trimming at V came to 3 bases and at J to 5 bases, leaving 5 bases not matched to a gene. CDR3 length: 15 residues. The CDR3 sequence: CASSLAGTSNNEQFF. In nucleotides, the CDR3 is TGTGCCAGCAGCTTGGCCGGGACTAGCAACAATGAGCAGTTCTTC.

This clonotype was detected a few times. The rearrangement links TRBV10-3 to TRBJ1-2; D gene uncertain. The CDR3 is made up of 12 amino acids. The V gene lost 5 bases and the J gene lost 1 base, with 5 bases spanning the gap. Germline V gene lookup returns CDR1 ENHRY and CDR2 SYGVKD. The CDR3: CAISHDNYGYTF. The CDR3 region has the DNA TGTGCCATCAGTCACGATAACTATGGCTACACCTTC.

This clonotype has just a few counts. The chain combines TRBV15 with TRBJ2-7; 13 bases line up with TRBD2. From germline, CDR1 is LNHNV and CDR2 YYDKDF (reference sequence). The CDR3 loop spans 15 amino acids. The J segment lost 1 base and the V segment lost 3 bases, leaving 0 bases of the junction unmatched. The CDR3 protein is CATSRGLAGSYEQYF. The CDR3 DNA is TGTGCCACCAGCAGGGGACTAGCGGGATCCTACGAGCAGTACTTC.

A word on this clonotype: The junction departs from germline at one end; a sequencing error may be responsible. V usage is TRBV13 and J usage is TRBJ2-4; D is possibly TRBD1 (6 bases). This CDR3 has 17 amino acids. CDR1 is PRHDT, CDR2 FYEKMQ, per germline (reference sequence). This chain's CDR3 is CAISCVTLDRSKNIQYF. The CDR3 nucleotides are TGTGCCATCAGCTGTGTGACCCTTGACAGGTCTAAAAACATTCAGTACTTC.

The rearrangement links TRBV6-1 to TRBJ1-2; 7 bases map to TRBD1. This CDR3 is 14 amino acids long. The germline gives CDR1 MNHNS, CDR2 SASEGT. The ends lost 6 bases at V and 7 bases at J; junction bases unmatched: 11. CDR3 region: CASRPNPDRAGYTF. CDR3 coding DNA: TGTGCCAGCAGGCCTAACCCAGACAGGGCTGGCTACACCTTC.